This T cell receptor beta chain stems from a study of CD8+ T cells in alopecia areata. With 3 bases removed from V and 9 bases from J, the gap between germline ends came to 18 bases. This CDR3 region has 13 residues. Per germline, CDR1 GTSNPN and CDR2 SVGIG (reference sequence). Treatment denoted: oral pan-JAK inhibitor, 5-10 mg twice daily. TCR sequencing used cDNA made by reverse transcription of extracted RNA. Sequenced by immunoSEQ multiplex PCR; TCRdb stores in-frame clones only, minus some. The data show about 280,000 clones, 58% seen once. The sequence was collected from a human donor with alopecia areata. This sample comprised CD4+ T cells sorted from blood, obtained at week 24, from a patient treated with tofacitinib. The V call is TRBV30, the J call TRBJ2-7; no firm D call. CDR3 sequence: CAWSEHPGGPQYF. The CDR3 DNA reads as TGTGCCTGGAGCGAACACCCCGGCGGACCGCAGTACTTC.